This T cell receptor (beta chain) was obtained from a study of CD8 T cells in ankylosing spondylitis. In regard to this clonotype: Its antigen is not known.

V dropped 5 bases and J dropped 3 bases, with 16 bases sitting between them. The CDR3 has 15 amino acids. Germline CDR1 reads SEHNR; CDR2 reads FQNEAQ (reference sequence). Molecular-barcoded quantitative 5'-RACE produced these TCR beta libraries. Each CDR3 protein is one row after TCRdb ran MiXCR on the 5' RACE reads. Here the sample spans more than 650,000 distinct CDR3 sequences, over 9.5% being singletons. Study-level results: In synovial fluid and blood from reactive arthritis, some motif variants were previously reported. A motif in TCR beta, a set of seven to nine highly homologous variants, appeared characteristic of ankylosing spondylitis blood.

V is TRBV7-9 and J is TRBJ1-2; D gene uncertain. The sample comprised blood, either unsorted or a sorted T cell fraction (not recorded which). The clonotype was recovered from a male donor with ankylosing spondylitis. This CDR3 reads CASSKGPLPYYGYTF. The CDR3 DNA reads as TGTGCCAGCAGCAAAGGACCGCTCCCCTACTATGGCTACACCTTC.